This is a list of T cell receptor beta chains from one sample in a study of patients and donors after allogeneic stem cell transplantation. TCRdb passed the RT-PCR reads through MiXCR, listing each CDR3 protein once. The sample includes roughly 200,000 distinct CDR3 sequences, around two fifths of them seen just once. Sequences were obtained from blood, either unsorted or a sorted T cell fraction (not recorded which). These TCRs come from a human donor who was either an allogeneic HSCT recipient or a stem cell or donor lymphocyte infusion donor (not recorded which). It is not recorded whose cells these are; they may come from a transplant donor. Both conserved end residues are part of each CDR3. The order of the fields is D gene, V gene, clone size, J gene, CDR3 DNA, CDR3 protein. The D gene is left open where the match is weak. Only some rows state a clone size, as once, few, many or a class for expanded clones.

>TRBD2|TRBV4-1|-|TRBJ2-7
TGCGCCAGCAGCCAAGTGACTAGCGGGGGGGCCTACGAGCAGTACTTC
CASSQVTSGGAYEQYF
>TRBD1|TRBV10-1|once|TRBJ2-1
TGCGCCAGCAGTGGGGGCAGGGGGAAAACCTACAATGAGCAGTTCTTC
CASSGGRGKTYNEQFF
>TRBD2|TRBV11-3|-|TRBJ2-1
TGTGCCAGCAGCTCGCGGGGGAGCTCCTACAATGAGCAGTTCTTC
CASSSRGSSYNEQFF
>-|TRBV18|-|TRBJ1-5
TGTGCCAGCTCACCACTTGAGACAGAAAATCAGCCCCAGCATTTT
CASSPLETENQPQHF
>-|TRBV3-1|few|TRBJ1-2
TGTGCCAGCAGCCAAAGCCGCGGGGCCTCTGGCTACACCTTC
CASSQSRGASGYTF
>-|TRBV4-1|-|TRBJ1-5
TGCGCCAGCAGCCAAGACCACAGGAGCATCAATCAGCCCCAGCATTTT
CASSQDHRSINQPQHF
>-|TRBV14|few|TRBJ1-2
TGTGCCAGCAGCCAAGGGCAGGTCGCCCTCAGGCCATATGGCTACACCTTC
CASSQGQVALRPYGYTF
>TRBD2|TRBV5-1|-|TRBJ2-7
TGCGCCAGCAGCCCTTTTAGCGGGGGTAACGAGCAGTACTTC
CASSPFSGGNEQYF
>-|TRBV6-5|once|TRBJ2-7
TGTGCCAGCAGCGCACGAACAGGTTTCACCTACGAGCAGTACTTC
CASSARTGFTYEQYF
>-|TRBV4-1|-|TRBJ2-5
TGCGCCAGCAGCCAACAGGGTAGACAAGAGACCCAGTACTTC
CASSQQGRQETQYF
>-|TRBV6-6|-|TRBJ1-4
TGTGCCAGCAGCCTTAGAGGTGTAGAAAAACTGTTTTTT
CASSLRGVEKLFF
>-|TRBV24-1|-|TRBJ2-3
TGTGCCACCAGTGAACAAACAGGGAGTTTTACAGATACGCAGTATTTT
CATSEQTGSFTDTQYF
>-|TRBV18|-|TRBJ1-1
TGTGCCAGCTCACCACAAATCGGGCTGGGAACCATGAACACTGAAACTTTCTTT
CASSPQIGLGTMNTETFF
>-|TRBV12-3/TRBV12-4|few|TRBJ1-1
TGTGCCAGCAGTTTAGGCCAGAGAACTGAAGCTTTCTTT
CASSLGQRTEAFF
>-|TRBV6-6|-|TRBJ1-4
TGTGCCAGCAGTTACAGATCGAATGAAAAACTGTTTTTT
CASSYRSNEKLFF
>-|TRBV29-1|-|TRBJ2-7
TGCAGCGTTGAAGACAGAGTCTACGAGCAGTACTTC
CSVEDRVYEQYF
>TRBD1|TRBV3-1|once|TRBJ1-1
TGTGCCAGCAGCCACTCGACAGGGAGGGCTTTCTTT
CASSHSTGRAFF
>-|TRBV3-1|-|TRBJ2-1
TGTGCCAGCAGATCCGCCGGCGAGCAGTTCTTC
CASRSAGEQFF
>-|TRBV10-3|few|TRBJ1-5
TGTGCCATCAGTGAGTCGACGGGGAATCAGCCCCAGCATTTT
CAISESTGNQPQHF
>-|TRBV7-2|-|TRBJ1-2
TGTGCCAGCAGCTCGTCTGCGTCCGACTATGGCTACACCTTC
CASSSSASDYGYTF
>-|TRBV5-1|few|TRBJ1-6
TGCGCCAGCAGCTTAACAGGGATCAGCTCCTATAATTCACCCCTCCACTTT
CASSLTGISSYNSPLHF
>-|TRBV6-6|few|TRBJ1-4
TGTGCCAGCAGTTACTCTGAGAAGGCTCTTGGAAAACTGTTTTTT
CASSYSEKALGKLFF
>TRBD1|TRBV25-1|few|TRBJ2-7
TGTGCCAGCAGTGGATGGACAGGGGACGAGCAGTACTTC
CASSGWTGDEQYF
>-|TRBV6-1|-|TRBJ1-2
TGTGCCAGCAGTGAAGCGGGCGCCGGCTACACCTTC
CASSEAGAGYTF
>TRBD2|TRBV29-1|-|TRBJ2-1
TGCAGCGTCATACTAGCGGGGGCAAACAATGAGCAGTTCTTC
CSVILAGANNEQFF
>-|TRBV2|few|TRBJ1-6
TGTGCCAGCCGTTCCCGAGGGTTCCTATATAATTCACCCCTCCACTTT
CASRSRGFLYNSPLHF
>TRBD2|TRBV7-9|once|TRBJ2-5
TGTGCCAGCAGCCTCGGGACTATGGAGACCCAGTACTTC
CASSLGTMETQYF
>TRBD1|TRBV11-2|few|TRBJ2-1
TGTGCCAGCAGCTCAGGGGGCGTTTTCGGTGAGCAGTTCTTC
CASSSGGVFGEQFF
>TRBD1|TRBV5-1|-|TRBJ1-4
TGCGCCAGCAGCTTGCTCGGAAACACAGGGGGTGAAAAACTGTTTTTT
CASSLLGNTGGEKLFF
>TRBD1|TRBV2|-|TRBJ2-5
TGTGCCAGCAAGAGGACAGGGAAAGAGACCCAGTACTTC
CASKRTGKETQYF
>-|TRBV5-1|-|TRBJ2-3
TGCGCCAGCAGCTTGGATGGGACGGGCACAGATACGCAGTATTTT
CASSLDGTGTDTQYF